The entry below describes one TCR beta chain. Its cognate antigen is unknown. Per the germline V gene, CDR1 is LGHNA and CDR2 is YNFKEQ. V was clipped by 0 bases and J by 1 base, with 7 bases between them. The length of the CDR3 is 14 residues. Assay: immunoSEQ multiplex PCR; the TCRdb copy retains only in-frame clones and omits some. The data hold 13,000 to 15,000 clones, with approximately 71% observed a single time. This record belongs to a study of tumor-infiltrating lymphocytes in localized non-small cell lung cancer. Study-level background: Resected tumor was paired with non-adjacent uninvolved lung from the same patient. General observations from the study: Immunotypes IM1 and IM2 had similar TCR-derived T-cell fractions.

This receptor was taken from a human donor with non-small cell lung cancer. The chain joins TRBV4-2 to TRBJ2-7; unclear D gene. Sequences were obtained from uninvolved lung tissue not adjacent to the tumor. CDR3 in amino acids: CASSQDALSYEQYF. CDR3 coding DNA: TGTGCCAGCAGCCAAGATGCGCTTTCCTACGAGCAGTACTTC.